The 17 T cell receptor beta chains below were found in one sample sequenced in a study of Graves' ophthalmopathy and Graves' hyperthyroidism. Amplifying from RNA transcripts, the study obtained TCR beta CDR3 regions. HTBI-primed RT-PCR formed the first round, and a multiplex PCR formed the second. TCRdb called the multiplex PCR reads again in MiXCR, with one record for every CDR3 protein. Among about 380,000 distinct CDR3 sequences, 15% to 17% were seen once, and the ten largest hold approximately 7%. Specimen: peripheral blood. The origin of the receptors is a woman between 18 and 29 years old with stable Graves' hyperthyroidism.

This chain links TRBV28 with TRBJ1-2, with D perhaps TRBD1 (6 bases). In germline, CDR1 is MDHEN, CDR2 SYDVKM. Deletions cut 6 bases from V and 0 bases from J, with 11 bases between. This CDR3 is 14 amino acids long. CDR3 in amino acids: CASSQQGPNYGYTF. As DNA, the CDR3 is TGTGCCAGCAGCCAACAGGGACCTAACTATGGCTACACCTTC.

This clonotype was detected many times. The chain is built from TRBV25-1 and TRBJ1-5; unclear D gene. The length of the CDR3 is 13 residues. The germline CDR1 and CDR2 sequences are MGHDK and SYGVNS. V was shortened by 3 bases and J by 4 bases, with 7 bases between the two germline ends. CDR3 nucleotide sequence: TGTGCCAGCAGTGACTCGGGAAATCAGCCCCAGCATTTT. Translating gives CASSDSGNQPQHF.

CDR3 in DNA: TGTGCCAGCAGCTTAGGCAGGGCAAGAGAGACCCAGTACTTC. Translation gives CASSLGRARETQYF. The chain has TRBV7-8 and TRBJ2-5, with a weak D call TRBD1 (5 bases). The CDR3 consists of 14 residues. Germline CDR1 is SGHVS and CDR2 is FQNEAQ. The ends were cut back, 1 base at V and 4 bases at J, with 10 bases in the middle.

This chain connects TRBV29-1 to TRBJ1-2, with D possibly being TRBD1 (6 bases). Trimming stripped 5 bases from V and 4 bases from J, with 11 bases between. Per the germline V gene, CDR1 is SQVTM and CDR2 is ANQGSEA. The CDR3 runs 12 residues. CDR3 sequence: CSVRGGAYGYTF. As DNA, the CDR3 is TGCAGCGTTCGGGGGGGGGCCTATGGCTACACCTTC.

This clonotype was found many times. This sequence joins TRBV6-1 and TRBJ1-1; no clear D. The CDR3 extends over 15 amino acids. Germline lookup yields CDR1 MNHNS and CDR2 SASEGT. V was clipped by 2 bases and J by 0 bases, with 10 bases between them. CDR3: CASSEFGELNTEAFF. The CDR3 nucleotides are TGTGCCAGCAGTGAATTTGGGGAGTTGAACACTGAAGCTTTCTTT.

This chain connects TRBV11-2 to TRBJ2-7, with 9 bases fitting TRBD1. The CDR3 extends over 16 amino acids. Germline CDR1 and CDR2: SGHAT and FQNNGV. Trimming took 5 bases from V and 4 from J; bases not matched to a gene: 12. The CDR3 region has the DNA TGTGCCAGCAGCCCAAACCCCGGGACAGGGTTATACGAGCAGTACTTC. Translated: CASSPNPGTGLYEQYF.

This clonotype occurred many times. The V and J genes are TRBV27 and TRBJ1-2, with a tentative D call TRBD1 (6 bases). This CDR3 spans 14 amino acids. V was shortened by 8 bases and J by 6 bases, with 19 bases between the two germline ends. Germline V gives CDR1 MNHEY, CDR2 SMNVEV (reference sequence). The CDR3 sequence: CASAFWGHPDGYTF. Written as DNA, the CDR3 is TGTGCCAGCGCCTTTTGGGGACACCCAGATGGCTACACCTTC.

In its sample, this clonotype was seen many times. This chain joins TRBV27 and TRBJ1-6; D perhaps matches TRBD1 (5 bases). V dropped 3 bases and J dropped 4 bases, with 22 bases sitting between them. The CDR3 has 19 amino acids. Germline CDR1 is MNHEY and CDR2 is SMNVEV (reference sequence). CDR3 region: CASSLSVGPSTSYNSPLHF. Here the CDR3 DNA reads TGTGCCAGCAGTTTGTCGGTGGGACCGTCAACCTCGTATAATTCACCCCTCCACTTT.

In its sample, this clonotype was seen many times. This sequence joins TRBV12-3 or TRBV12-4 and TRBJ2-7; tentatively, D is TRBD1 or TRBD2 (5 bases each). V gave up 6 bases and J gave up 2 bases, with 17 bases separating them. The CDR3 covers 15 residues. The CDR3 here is CASSKPGDGTYEQYF. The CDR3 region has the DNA TGTGCCAGCAGCAAACCCGGGGACGGTACCTACGAGCAGTACTTC.

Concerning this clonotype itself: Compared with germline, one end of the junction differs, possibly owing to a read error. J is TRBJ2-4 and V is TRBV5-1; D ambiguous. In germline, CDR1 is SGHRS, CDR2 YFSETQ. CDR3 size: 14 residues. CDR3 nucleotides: TGCGCCAGCAGCTTGGCCCCCGATCGCCCCATTAAGTACTTC. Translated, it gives CASSLAPDRPIKYF.

CDR3 nucleotides: TGTGCCAGCAGCTATAAGGCAGCGGGGGTCCAACTTAGCACAGATACGCAGTATTTT. It codes for CASSYKAAGVQLSTDTQYF. This chain uses TRBV7-2 with TRBJ2-3, with TRBD2 matching 8 bases. This CDR3 has 19 residues. Germline CDR1 reads SGHTA; CDR2 reads FQGNSA. The V segment lost 4 bases and the J segment 0 bases; nucleotides outside the gene matches: 15.

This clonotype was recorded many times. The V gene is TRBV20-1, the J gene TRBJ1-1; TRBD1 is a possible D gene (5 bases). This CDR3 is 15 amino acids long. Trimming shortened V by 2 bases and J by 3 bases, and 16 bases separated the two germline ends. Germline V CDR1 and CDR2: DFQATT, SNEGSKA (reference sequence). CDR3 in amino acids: CSARRTFWRDTEAFF. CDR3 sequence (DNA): TGCAGTGCTAGAAGGACATTCTGGAGGGACACTGAAGCTTTCTTT.

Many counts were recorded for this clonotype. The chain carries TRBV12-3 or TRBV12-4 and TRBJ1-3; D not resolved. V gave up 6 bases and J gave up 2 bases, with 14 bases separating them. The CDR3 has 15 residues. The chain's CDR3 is CASSQYPGTGNTIYF. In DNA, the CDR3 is TGTGCCAGCAGCCAGTATCCCGGGACTGGAAACACCATATATTTT.

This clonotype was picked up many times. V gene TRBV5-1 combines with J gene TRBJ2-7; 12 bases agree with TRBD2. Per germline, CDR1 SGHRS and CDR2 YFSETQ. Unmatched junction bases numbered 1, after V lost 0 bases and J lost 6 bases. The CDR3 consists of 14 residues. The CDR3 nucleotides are TGCGCCAGCAGCTTGGTACTAGCGGGGGGCGAGCAGTACTTC. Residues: CASSLVLAGGEQYF.

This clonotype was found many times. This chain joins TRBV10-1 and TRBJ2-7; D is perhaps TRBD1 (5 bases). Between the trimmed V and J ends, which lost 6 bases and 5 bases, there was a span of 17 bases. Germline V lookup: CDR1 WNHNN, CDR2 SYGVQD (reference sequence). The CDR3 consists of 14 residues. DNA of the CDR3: TGCGCCAGCAGCGCCCCGCGACAGAACCACGAGCAGTACTTC. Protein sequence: CASSAPRQNHEQYF.

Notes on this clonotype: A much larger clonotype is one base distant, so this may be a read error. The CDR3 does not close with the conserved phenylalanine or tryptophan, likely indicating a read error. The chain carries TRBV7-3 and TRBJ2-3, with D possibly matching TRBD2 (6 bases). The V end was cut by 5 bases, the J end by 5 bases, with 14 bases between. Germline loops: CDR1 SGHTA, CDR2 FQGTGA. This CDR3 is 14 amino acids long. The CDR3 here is CASSPGGGGDTQYC. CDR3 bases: TGTGCCAGCAGCCCCGGGGGAGGTGGAGATACGCAGTATTGT.

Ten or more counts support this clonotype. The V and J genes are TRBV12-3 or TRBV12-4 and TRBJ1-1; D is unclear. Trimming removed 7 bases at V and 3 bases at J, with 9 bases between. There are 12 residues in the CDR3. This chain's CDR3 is CASTSVYTEAFF. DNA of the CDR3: TGTGCCAGCACCTCCGTCTACACTGAAGCTTTCTTT.